This T cell receptor (beta chain) was recovered during a study of naive and memory T cell subsets. The CDR3 contains 11 residues. The V end lost 1 base, the J end lost 2 bases, and 1 base lay between the germline ends. Germline CDR1 is DFQATT and CDR2 is SNEGSKA (reference sequence). Two oligonucleotides, mixed equimolar, formed the beta constant-region primer covering TRBC1 and TRBC2. Four rounds of PCR amplified the ligated cDNA using nested alpha and beta constant-region primers plus SP2. Using its own MiXCR run on the UMI-ligation and nested PCR reads, TCRdb lists one record per CDR3 protein. The sample lists tens of thousands of distinct CDR3 sequences, roughly 18% occurring once.

The receptor was isolated from a human donor in good health. Sequenced: effector memory CD4+ T cells from blood. The subset denotes: effector memory, CD45RA- CD27-. The chain links TRBV20-1 to TRBJ2-3; no clear D gene. CDR3 in amino acids: CSARATDTQYF. In DNA form, the CDR3 reads TGCAGTGCTAGAGCCACAGATACGCAGTATTTT.